This TCR beta chain was retrieved from a study of T cells in narcolepsy. Study-level findings and limits: Autoreactive clone sequences were missing from some blood memory CD4+ repertoires. Autoreactive HCRT-specific and TRIB2-specific clonotypes were marked in same-patient CSF-versus-blood CD4+ comparisons. Blood of same and different patients, but not healthy controls, reportedly held recurring autoreactive clonotypes.

Sequencing was performed with immunoSEQ multiplex PCR; in TCRdb, only in-frame clones are kept and a portion is missing. This table has tens of thousands of clones, around 89% appearing once. The CDR3 length is 15 residues. Germline CDR1 WNHNN, CDR2 SYGVQD (reference sequence). The J segment lost 6 bases and the V segment lost 3 bases, leaving 7 bases of the junction unmatched. This clone was observed once. The antigen is not known. The V gene is TRBV10-1, the J gene TRBJ2-2, with 7 bases identical to TRBD2. This sequence was found in a human donor with narcolepsy. Sequenced material: CD45RA- memory CD4+ T cells from PBMCs. As DNA, the CDR3 is TGCGCCAGCAGTGACTTTTGGGGGGGGGCCGGGGAGCTGTTTTTT. Translating gives CASSDFWGGAGELFF.